The TCR beta chain under discussion was sequenced for a study of blood T cells in healthy people across ages. Deletions cut 3 bases from V and 4 bases from J, with 25 bases between. The CDR3 totals 18 residues. Germline CDR1 SGHVS, CDR2 FNYEAQ. A J-beta primer mix and a sample-barcoded 5' primer were used in a second PCR of roughly 6 to 12 cycles. Using its own MiXCR run on the 5' RACE reads, TCRdb lists one record per CDR3 protein. The data hold hundreds of thousands of distinct CDR3 sequences, with 56% observed a single time. Material: blood. This receptor was taken from a man aged 35 to 55 in good health. The rearrangement uses TRBV7-6 and TRBJ2-7, with D possibly being TRBD1 (5 bases). CDR3 nucleotide sequence: TGTGCCAGCAGCTTTGTGCTTCGTGGGGCTGGTCACAAGTACGAGCAGTACTTC. It translates to CASSFVLRGAGHKYEQYF.